Shown below are 4 T cell receptor beta chains from a single sample sequenced in a study of cytomegalovirus exposure and HLA in healthy donors. TCRdb's copy holds only in-frame clones and misses some; the assay was immunoSEQ multiplex PCR. The sample lists 110,000 to 150,000 clones; less than 90% were seen once. The sequenced sample consisted of PBMCs. All receptors come from a man younger than 30 in good health and CMV-seronegative.

This clone came up a few times. V is TRBV10-2 and J is TRBJ2-1; 7 nucleotides agree with TRBD2. CDR1 is WSHSY, CDR2 SAAADI, per germline. This CDR3 contains 16 residues. Losses at the gene ends were 2 bases for V and 5 bases for J; bases not matched to a gene: 9. This CDR3 is CASSEHKAGLDNEQFF. CDR3 nucleotide sequence: TGCGCCAGCAGTGAGCACAAAGCGGGATTAGACAATGAGCAGTTCTTC.

This chain uses TRBV7-7 with TRBJ2-7, with TRBD1 identical over 7 bases. Germline-derived CDR1 and CDR2 are SSHAT and FNYEAQ (reference sequence). This CDR3 is built from 13 residues. V shed 6 bases and J 6 bases; nucleotides not matched to a gene: 8. CDR3: CASSPTGEGEQYF. The CDR3 DNA sequence: TGTGCCAGCAGTCCAACAGGGGAAGGCGAGCAGTACTTC.

This clone was seen a few times. The chain joins TRBV5-1 to TRBJ2-5; TRBD2 might be the D (6 bases). V was pared by 3 bases and J by 5 bases, with 8 bases between. The CDR3 is made up of 12 amino acids. CDR1 is SGHRS, CDR2 YFSETQ, per germline. DNA of the CDR3: TGCGCCAGCAGCTACGGAGGGGAGACCCAGTACTTC. Protein: CASSYGGETQYF.

The rearrangement joins TRBV2 to TRBJ2-2, with 10 bases identical to TRBD1. The CDR3 is 17 residues long. The trim removed 6 bases at V and 4 bases at J, leaving 11 bases unmatched. Germline V gene sequence: CDR1 SNHLY, CDR2 FYNNEI. The CDR3 coding sequence is TGTGCCAGCAGCGGACAGGGGGTCGATCGGGGCACCGGGGAGCTGTTTTTT. Translation: CASSGQGVDRGTGELFF.